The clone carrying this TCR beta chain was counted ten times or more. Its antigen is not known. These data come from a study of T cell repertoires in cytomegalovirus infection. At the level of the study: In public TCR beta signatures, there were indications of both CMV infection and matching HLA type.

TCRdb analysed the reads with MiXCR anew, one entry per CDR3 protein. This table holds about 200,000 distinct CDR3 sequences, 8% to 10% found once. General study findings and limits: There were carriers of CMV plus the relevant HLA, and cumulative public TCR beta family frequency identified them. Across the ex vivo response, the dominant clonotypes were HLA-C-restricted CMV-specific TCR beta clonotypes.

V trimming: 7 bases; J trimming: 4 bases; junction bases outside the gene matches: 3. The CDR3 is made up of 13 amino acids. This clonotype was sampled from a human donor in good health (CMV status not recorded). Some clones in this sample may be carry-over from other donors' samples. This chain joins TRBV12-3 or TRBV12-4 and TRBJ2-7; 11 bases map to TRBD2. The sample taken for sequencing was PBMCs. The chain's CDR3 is CASILAGDYEQYF. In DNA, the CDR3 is TGTGCCAGCATACTAGCGGGAGATTACGAGCAGTACTTC.